Listed below are T cell receptor beta chains from one sample, sequenced in a study of T-cell memory formation after mild COVID-19. From the 5' RACE reads, TCRdb called clonotypes with MiXCR, one entry per CDR3 protein. This sample yields around 530,000 distinct CDR3 sequences, of which roughly a fifth are seen a single time; approximately 8.4% belongs to the top ten. The specimen sequenced was PBMCs or a T cell subset sorted from them (not recorded which). These receptors were collected from an adult woman who had mild COVID-19 (a few samples of this study predate the infection). Cell type and time point are not known. Each CDR3 is given with its conserved first and last residue. The size of a clone is reported for some rows only, either as once, few or many, or as a class for expanded clones.

clone size: many; CDR3 length: 13; V gene: TRBV5-1; J gene: TRBJ2-5; CDR3 protein: CASSLTEQETQYF
clone size: NA; CDR3 length: 13; V gene: TRBV2; J gene: TRBJ2-1; CDR3 protein: CASTNRAGNEQFF
clone size: NA; CDR3 length: 11; V gene: TRBV20-1; J gene: TRBJ2-7; CDR3 protein: CSADGRYEQYF
clone size: NA; CDR3 length: 16; V gene: TRBV7-8; J gene: TRBJ2-3; CDR3 protein: CASSLRREVGTDTQYF
clone size: few; CDR3 length: 13; V gene: TRBV24-1; J gene: TRBJ2-1; CDR3 protein: CATSETVRNEQFF
clone size: NA; CDR3 length: 13; V gene: TRBV10-3; J gene: TRBJ2-7; CDR3 protein: CAIGDRTSYEQYF
clone size: few; CDR3 length: 18; V gene: TRBV5-1; J gene: TRBJ2-1; CDR3 protein: CASSLGTGTGWSDNEQFF
clone size: NA; CDR3 length: 14; V gene: TRBV7-9; J gene: TRBJ2-7; CDR3 protein: CASSQSAGGYEQYF
clone size: NA; CDR3 length: 13; V gene: TRBV19; J gene: TRBJ2-1; CDR3 protein: CASIGRDRELEFF
clone size: NA; CDR3 length: 13; V gene: TRBV10-3; J gene: TRBJ2-7; CDR3 protein: CAISESGGRTQYF